The next 27 T cell receptor beta chains were all read from a single sample in a study of blood T cell repertoires in COVID-19. Profiled with immunoSEQ multiplex PCR; TCRdb holds only in-frame clones, not every one. In the table there are about 250,000 clones, around 89% of which are singletons. Sequencing input: PBMCs or T cells enriched from blood (not recorded which). Receptor source: a man in his forties or fifties who had recovered from COVID-19.

The V and J genes are TRBV13 and TRBJ2-3; D not resolved. This CDR3 is 16 amino acids long. Germline lookup yields CDR1 PRHDT and CDR2 FYEKMQ (reference sequence). With 4 bases removed from V and 2 bases from J, the gap between germline ends came to 16 bases. The CDR3 DNA reads TGTGCCAGCAGCTCGTCCAACCTAGTCGTCACAGATACGCAGTATTTT. Protein sequence: CASSSSNLVVTDTQYF.

This clone appeared a single time. The J gene is TRBJ2-4, the V gene TRBV11-3; weak D call: TRBD2 (6 bases). Trimming pared 3 bases from V and 0 bases from J, leaving 12 bases between. This CDR3 spans 16 amino acids. Germline CDR1 and CDR2: SGHNT and YENEEA. CDR3 bases: TGTGCCAGCAGCTTGAGGCAGGGACTAGCCAAAAACATTCAGTACTTC. As protein: CASSLRQGLAKNIQYF.

The rearrangement links TRBV28 to TRBJ2-2, with 7 bases that match TRBD2. From germline, CDR1 is MDHEN and CDR2 SYDVKM. The CDR3 extends over 14 amino acids. CDR3 DNA sequence: TGTGCTGTACGGGGCGGCGGGAGCGCCGGGGAGCTGTTTTTT. It is translated as CAVRGGGSAGELFF.

This clone was seen a single time. The V gene is TRBV2, the J gene TRBJ2-3, with D possibly matching TRBD2 (5 bases). The germline V gene has CDR1 SNHLY and CDR2 FYNNEI. The V gene lost 6 bases and the J gene lost 1 base, with 17 bases spanning the gap. This CDR3 is 16 amino acids long. DNA for the CDR3: TGTGCCAGCAGGTCCTTACTAGATTACGGCACAGATACGCAGTATTTT. Translating it yields CASRSLLDYGTDTQYF.

The chain couples TRBV2 to TRBJ1-5; D possibly corresponds to TRBD1 (6 bases). Germline CDR1 is SNHLY and CDR2 is FYNNEI. The CDR3 is 14 amino acids. V shed 5 bases and J shed 7 bases, with 15 bases lying between them. Here the CDR3 reads CASSRTAVGQPQHF. In DNA form, the CDR3 reads TGTGCCAGCAGTAGGACAGCTGTAGGGCAGCCCCAGCATTTT.

The chain links TRBV19 to TRBJ2-2; the match to TRBD1 covers 9 bases. This CDR3 is built from 20 residues. The junction had 11 bases not matched to a gene; V was cut back by 0 bases and J by 0 bases. Germline CDR1 LNHDA, CDR2 SQIVND (reference sequence). The CDR3 nucleotides are TGTGCCAGTAGTATAGATCTGGGACAGGGCCTCAAAGCGAACACCGGGGAGCTGTTTTTT. This encodes CASSIDLGQGLKANTGELFF.

The chain recombines TRBV11-2 with TRBJ1-3; 7 bases are a match to TRBD1. V lost 5 bases and J lost 2; bases outside the gene matches: 9. From germline, CDR1 is SGHAT and CDR2 FQNNGV. The length of the CDR3 is 16 residues. The CDR3 sequence is CASSVHRGSPGNTIYF. The CDR3 DNA is TGTGCCAGCAGCGTCCACAGGGGTTCACCTGGAAACACCATATATTTT.

The chain links TRBV6-5 to TRBJ1-2; 8 bases align to TRBD1. The junction had 8 bases not matched to a gene; V was cut back by 4 bases and J by 4 bases. This CDR3 spans 15 amino acids. Per the germline V gene, CDR1 is MNHEY and CDR2 is SVGAGI. DNA for the CDR3: TGTGCCAGCAGTTCCTCGGACAGGGCGACCTATGGCTACACCTTC. It encodes CASSSSDRATYGYTF.

This sequence joins TRBV28 and TRBJ1-5; D is possibly TRBD1 (5 bases). Looked up from germline, CDR1 is MDHEN and CDR2 is SYDVKM. V was clipped by 2 bases and J by 7 bases, with 12 bases between them. The CDR3 loop spans 14 amino acids. The CDR3 spells CASSLMGRRQPQHF. DNA of the CDR3: TGTGCCAGCAGTTTAATGGGGCGTAGGCAGCCCCAGCATTTT.

This sequence joins TRBV28 and TRBJ1-2, with D perhaps matching TRBD1 (5 bases). Trimming took off 6 bases at V and 5 bases at J, with 10 bases between the two ends. This CDR3 region has 12 residues. Germline CDR1 MDHEN, CDR2 SYDVKM. The CDR3 DNA sequence: TGTGCCAGCAGGGACAACAGTTATGGCTACACCTTC. It yields the protein CASRDNSYGYTF.

The gene calls are TRBV7-9 and TRBJ1-1, with a tentative D call TRBD1 (5 bases). The CDR3 contains 14 residues. From germline, CDR1 is SEHNR and CDR2 FQNEAQ (reference sequence). V lost 1 base and J 7 bases, leaving 13 bases between the germline ends. CDR3 nucleotide sequence: TGTGCCAGCAGCTTAGAAAGTAAAGGGGATGAAGCTTTCTTT. Amino acid sequence: CASSLESKGDEAFF.

Here the CDR3 DNA reads TGTGCCAGCAGCCCAGGCAGGGACACCATATATTTT. Protein product: CASSPGRDTIYF. The chain links TRBV3-1 (or the pseudogene TRBV3-2) to TRBJ1-3, with D possibly matching TRBD1 (5 bases). CDR1 is LGHDT, CDR2 YNNKEL, per germline (reference sequence). The V and J ends lost 4 bases and 8 bases respectively, with 9 bases between them. CDR3 length: 12 residues.

The chain uses TRBV9 and TRBJ2-1; TRBD2 matches at 9 bases. Germline V gene lookup returns CDR1 SGDLS and CDR2 YYNGEE. The CDR3 is 15 amino acids. With V trimmed by 4 bases and J by 0 bases, 2 bases remained unmatched. The CDR3 spells CASSRSGSSYNEQFF. CDR3 bases: TGTGCCAGCAGCCGTAGCGGGAGCTCCTACAATGAGCAGTTCTTC.

This rearrangement joins TRBV10-1 to TRBJ2-3, with D possibly TRBD1 on 5 matching bases. The germline V gene has CDR1 WNHNN and CDR2 SYGVQD (reference sequence). Trimming removed 0 bases from V and 5 bases from J, with 12 bases in between. The CDR3 covers 15 residues. For the CDR3, the DNA is TGCGCCAGCAGTGAGTCGTATCAGGGTGGAGATACGCAGTATTTT. It encodes CASSESYQGGDTQYF.

This rearrangement joins TRBV7-2 to TRBJ1-3; a weak D match, TRBD1 (5 bases). The ends were cut back, 2 bases at V and 0 bases at J, with 11 bases in the middle. CDR1 and CDR2 from the germline V gene are SGHTA and FQGNSA. The length of the CDR3 is 16 residues. The CDR3 sequence is CASSLSTVDSGNTIYF. The CDR3 DNA sequence: TGTGCCAGCAGCTTATCGACAGTGGACTCTGGAAACACCATATATTTT.

The rearrangement joins TRBV5-1 to TRBJ1-1; 12 positions match TRBD1. The CDR3 spans 15 residues. V was clipped by 3 bases and J by 2 bases; unmatched bases: 2. Per germline, CDR1 SGHRS and CDR2 YFSETQ. CDR3 in DNA: TGCGCCAGCAGCTGGGGGACAGGGGGCAACACTGAAGCTTTCTTT. This sequence encodes CASSWGTGGNTEAFF.

The chain couples TRBV7-8 to TRBJ2-7; possibly TRBD1 for D (6 bases). The CDR3 is 13 residues long. V was cut by 1 base and J by 4 bases, with 8 bases left in between. Looked up from germline, CDR1 is SGHVS and CDR2 is FQNEAQ. As DNA, the CDR3 is TGTGCCAGCAGCTTAGGCAGGGGATACGAGCAGTACTTC. It translates to CASSLGRGYEQYF.

The chain carries TRBV10-2 and TRBJ2-5; TRBD2 agrees at 9 bases. The V gene's germline CDR1 is WSHSY and CDR2 SAAADI. Losses at the gene ends were 5 bases for V and 1 base for J; bases not matched to a gene: 2. This CDR3 has 14 amino acids. Written as DNA, the CDR3 is TGCGCCAGCAGTATAGCGGGAGCCCAAGAGACCCAGTACTTC. Its protein product is CASSIAGAQETQYF.

This clone was counted a few times. The rearrangement uses TRBV21-1 and TRBJ2-7; TRBD1 reflects the table's D call only, with no check against the DNA. TRBV21-1 is given as a pseudogene. The CDR3 contains 17 residues. Here the CDR3 DNA reads TGTGCCAGCAGCCCCCTCGAGACAGGGGAGGCCCATTACGAGCAGTACTTC. Its translation is CASSPLETGEAHYEQYF.

The chain has TRBV6-5 and TRBJ2-7; TRBD1 matches at 7 bases. Germline V gives CDR1 MNHEY, CDR2 SVGAGI. With V trimmed by 0 bases and J by 5 bases, 10 bases remained unmatched. This CDR3 region has 16 residues. This CDR3 reads CASSYSNRGLVDEQYF. The CDR3 nucleotides are TGTGCCAGCAGTTACTCTAACAGGGGATTGGTCGACGAGCAGTACTTC.

There are a few counts of this clone. The chain links TRBV5-1 to TRBJ1-4; D is uncertain. Germline loops: CDR1 SGHRS, CDR2 YFSETQ. Trimming cost V 0 bases and J 0 bases, with 6 bases left between them. The CDR3 is 15 amino acids. This chain's CDR3 is CASSLELATNEKLFF. The CDR3 DNA follows: TGCGCCAGCAGCTTGGAGCTGGCAACTAATGAAAAACTGTTTTTT.

The chain couples TRBV19 to TRBJ2-2; TRBD1 matches 7 bases. Germline V CDR1 and CDR2: LNHDA, SQIVND (reference sequence). CDR3 length: 15 amino acids. Losses at the gene ends were 7 bases for V and 6 bases for J; bases not matched to a gene: 11. CDR3 region: CASNKDRQLPGELFF. The CDR3 nucleotides read TGTGCCAGTAACAAGGACAGGCAACTTCCCGGGGAGCTGTTTTTT.

This chain links TRBV28 with TRBJ1-2; perhaps TRBD1 as D (5 bases). V was cut by 2 bases and J by 5 bases, with 12 bases left in between. Germline values: CDR1 MDHEN, CDR2 SYDVKM. There are 14 residues in the CDR3. The CDR3 sequence: CASSLADREYGYTF. CDR3 coding DNA: TGTGCCAGCAGTTTAGCTGACAGAGAATATGGCTACACCTTC.

V usage is TRBV6-2 or TRBV6-3 and J usage is TRBJ2-3; D is possibly TRBD1 (5 bases). Germline lookup yields CDR1 MNHEY and CDR2 SVGEGT. The CDR3 runs to 16 residues. Trimming removed 2 bases from V and 8 bases from J, with 20 bases in between. The CDR3 loop is CASSYDEPRWGGTQYF. The CDR3 region has the DNA TGTGCCAGCAGTTACGACGAGCCTCGATGGGGCGGTACGCAGTATTTT.

This clone has only a few counts. The chain couples TRBV5-5 to TRBJ1-1; the D gene is possibly TRBD1 (5 bases). Germline V lookup: CDR1 SGHKS, CDR2 YYEKEE (reference sequence). The CDR3 sequence is 14 residues long. The V and J ends lost 5 bases and 7 bases respectively, with 18 bases between them. The CDR3 protein is CASSMVPQGGEAFF. In nucleotides, the CDR3 is TGTGCCAGCAGTATGGTCCCTCAGGGAGGTGAAGCTTTCTTT.

This sequence joins TRBV9 and TRBJ2-1; the match to TRBD2 covers 10 bases. The CDR3 loop spans 18 amino acids. Germline CDR1 SGDLS, CDR2 YYNGEE. V dropped 0 bases and J dropped 2; count of bases not matched to a gene: 8. CDR3 residues: CASSVVAGGLGTYNEQFF. The CDR3 coding sequence is TGTGCCAGCAGCGTAGTAGCGGGGGGACTCGGTACCTACAATGAGCAGTTCTTC.

This chain joins TRBV27 and TRBJ2-7, with 8 bases fitting TRBD2. Per germline, CDR1 MNHEY and CDR2 SMNVEV (reference sequence). Trimming at V came to 1 base and at J to 4 bases, leaving 9 bases not matched to a gene. The CDR3 covers 16 residues. This CDR3 reads CASSLFKAGEPYEQYF. Written as DNA, the CDR3 is TGTGCCAGCAGTTTATTCAAAGCGGGAGAGCCTTACGAGCAGTACTTC.